The 12 T cell receptor beta chains listed next were all sequenced from one sample in a study of blood T cell repertoires in COVID-19. Libraries were prepared by immunoSEQ multiplex PCR; TCRdb keeps only in-frame clonotypes and omits some of them. Among 95,000 to 100,000 clones listed, roughly 80% were seen once. The sequenced material came from peripheral blood. The receptors originated from an older woman with acute or convalescent COVID-19.

This clone has more than one count but fewer than ten. The J gene is TRBJ2-1, the V gene TRBV27; TRBD1 aligns across 7 bases. Germline CDR1 and CDR2: MNHEY and SMNVEV (reference sequence). This CDR3 has 15 residues. V dropped 3 bases and J dropped 4; count of bases not matched to a gene: 6. For the CDR3, the DNA is TGTGCCAGCAGTTTCTCCGGGACAGCTTACAATGAGCAGTTCTTC. It is translated as CASSFSGTAYNEQFF.

The rearrangement links TRBV27 to TRBJ1-1, with 12 positions matching TRBD1. Germline CDR1 MNHEY, CDR2 SMNVEV (reference sequence). This CDR3 has 17 amino acids. The ends lost 4 bases at V and 3 bases at J; junction bases unmatched: 9. CDR3 bases: TGTGCCAGCAGTTCTACCGGGACAGGGGGCATGGACACTGAAGCTTTCTTT. Its translation: CASSSTGTGGMDTEAFF.

V is TRBV28 and J is TRBJ2-7; the D gene is possibly TRBD1 (6 bases). There are 13 residues in the CDR3. V lost 5 bases and J lost 6, with 14 bases in between. The germline V gene has CDR1 MDHEN and CDR2 SYDVKM. This CDR3 reads CASSPPGVGEQYF. The CDR3 bases are TGTGCCAGCAGTCCGCCAGGGGTTGGCGAGCAGTACTTC.

The rearrangement joins TRBV5-8 to TRBJ1-2, with TRBD1 identical over 9 bases. Losses at the gene ends were 4 bases for V and 4 bases for J; bases not matched to a gene: 8. Germline V CDR1 and CDR2: SGHTS, YDEGEE. The CDR3 sequence is 15 residues long. The CDR3 sequence is CASSTRGQGAYGYTF. The CDR3 DNA sequence: TGTGCCAGCAGCACCAGGGGACAGGGCGCCTATGGCTACACCTTC.

The rearrangement uses TRBV19 and TRBJ1-5; TRBD1 agrees at 7 bases. The J segment lost 4 bases and the V segment lost 8 bases, leaving 8 bases of the junction unmatched. The germline V gene has CDR1 LNHDA and CDR2 SQIVND (reference sequence). CDR3 length: 14 amino acids. The CDR3 region is CASSGQAQNQPQHF. DNA of the CDR3: TGTGCCAGTTCCGGACAGGCGCAAAATCAGCCCCAGCATTTT. The full variable domain, rest sourced from reference TRBV19 and TRBJ1-5, is DGGITQSPKYLFRKEGQNVTLSCEQNLNHDAMYWYRQDPGQGLRLIYYSQIVNDFQKGDIAEGYSVSREKKESFPLTVTSAQKNPTAFYLCASSGQAQNQPQHFGDGTRLSIL.

This clone is a singleton in its sample. The chain uses TRBV10-3 and TRBJ1-5, with D possibly being TRBD1 (6 bases). Between the trimmed V and J ends, which lost 2 bases and 3 bases, there was a span of 11 bases. Looked up from germline, CDR1 is ENHRY and CDR2 is SYGVKD. The length of the CDR3 is 15 residues. The chain's CDR3 is CAISEAGASNQPQHF. CDR3 nucleotides: TGTGCCATCAGTGAGGCAGGGGCATCCAATCAGCCCCAGCATTTT.

About this clone itself: One junction end disagrees with the germline gene, perhaps due to a read error. The V call is TRBV5-5, the J call TRBJ1-4; possible D gene TRBD1, 5 bases. Germline CDR1 reads SGHKS; CDR2 reads YYEKEE (reference sequence). The CDR3 has 14 residues. The CDR3 reads CASTLGRVNEKLFF. The DNA for the CDR3 is TGTGCCAGCACCTTGGGCAGGGTAAATGAAAAACTGTTTTTT.

Regarding this clone: The sample carries other DNA sequences with the same CDR3. The J gene is TRBJ1-1, the V gene TRBV9; D gene ambiguous. Between the trimmed V and J ends, which lost 4 bases and 1 base, there was a span of 8 bases. This CDR3 region has 13 residues. The germline V gene has CDR1 SGDLS and CDR2 YYNGEE. CDR3 in amino acids: CASSLRENTEAFF. The CDR3 region has the DNA TGTGCCAGCAGCCTTCGGGAGAACACTGAAGCTTTCTTT.

The chain combines TRBV4-1 with TRBJ2-5; D possibly corresponds to TRBD1 (5 bases). The V end lost 5 bases, the J end lost 5 bases, and 12 bases lay between the germline ends. CDR3 size: 13 residues. Germline CDR1 and CDR2: MGHRA and YSYEKL. DNA for the CDR3: TGCGCCAGCAGCATTGGGGCGCGGGAGACCCAGTACTTC. Translation gives CASSIGARETQYF.

CDR3 residues: CASSPLAERGTNEKLFF. In nucleotides, the CDR3 is TGTGCCAGCAGTCCTCTCGCCGAACGGGGAACTAATGAAAAACTGTTTTTT. The chain employs TRBV7-8 and TRBJ1-4; D gene ambiguous. The CDR3 is 17 residues long. CDR1 and CDR2 from the germline V gene are SGHVS and FQNEAQ. With 6 bases removed from V and 1 base from J, the gap between germline ends came to 18 bases. Drawing the rest from reference TRBV7-8 and TRBJ1-4, the complete variable domain is GAGVSQSPRYKVAKRGQDVALRCDPISGHVSLFWYQQALGQGPEFLTYFQNEAQLDKSGLPSDRFFAERPEGSVSTLKIQRTQQEDSAVYLCASSPLAERGTNEKLFFGSGTQLSVL.

J is TRBJ2-2 and V is TRBV28; 10 positions match TRBD2. The germline CDR1 and CDR2 sequences are MDHEN and SYDVKM. This CDR3 spans 15 amino acids. V shed 7 bases, J shed 7 bases, and the junction held 9 bases outside the gene matches. CDR3 in amino acids: CASNVAGGLGGELFF. The CDR3 region has the DNA TGTGCCAGCAACGTAGCGGGGGGCCTTGGCGGGGAGCTGTTTTTT.

The chain uses TRBV10-3 and TRBJ2-3, with unresolved D. This CDR3 is built from 14 residues. Germline lookup yields CDR1 ENHRY and CDR2 SYGVKD. V gave up 10 bases and J gave up 0 bases, with 14 bases separating them. This chain's CDR3 is CATTAAGSTDTQYF. The CDR3 bases are TGTGCCACTACAGCAGCTGGGAGCACAGATACGCAGTATTTT.